This passage covers 5 T cell receptor beta chains from one sample sequenced in a study of T cell responses to AZD1222 COVID-19 vaccine. Data came from immunoSEQ multiplex PCR; TCRdb stores just in-frame clones and leaves some out. This table has about 130,000 clones, roughly 93% appearing once. Here the sequenced sample was peripheral blood, taken on day 0 of AZD1222 vaccination. These receptors all stem from an adult in good health.

The chain recombines TRBV28 with TRBJ1-1; no reliable D call. Germline-derived CDR1 and CDR2 are MDHEN and SYDVKM. This CDR3 is 11 amino acids long. Trimming took off 3 bases at V and 10 bases at J, with 9 bases between the two ends. The CDR3 here is CASSFWGGAFF. The CDR3 bases are TGTGCCAGCAGTTTCTGGGGAGGAGCTTTCTTT.

The CDR3 nucleotides read TGTGCCAGCAGCTCCAGGACTAGCCCAAACCCTTACGAGCAGTACTTC. Protein product: CASSSRTSPNPYEQYF. The chain carries TRBV5-4 and TRBJ2-7; 8 bases fit TRBD2. This CDR3 contains 16 residues. The germline CDR1 and CDR2 sequences are SGHNT and YYREEE (reference sequence). The trim removed 3 bases at V and 4 bases at J, leaving 12 bases unmatched.

The CDR3 is CASSLTPGQGVNEQFF. The CDR3 DNA is TGCGCCAGCAGCTTGACCCCGGGACAGGGTGTGAATGAGCAGTTCTTC. The chain has TRBV5-1 and TRBJ2-1; 9 bases are a match to TRBD1. V was pared by 1 base and J by 7 bases, with 9 bases of the junction left unmatched. CDR3 length equals 16 residues. In germline, CDR1 is SGHRS, CDR2 YFSETQ.

Remarks on this clone: Sequence at one end of the junction differs from germline and may be a read error. The chain has TRBV7-9 and TRBJ1-4; D unresolved. The CDR3 loop spans 15 amino acids. From germline, CDR1 is SEHNR and CDR2 FQNEAQ (reference sequence). The CDR3 DNA reads as TGTACCAGCAGCCCAGTTCTGGGGACTAATGAAAAACTGTTTTTT. Translating it yields CTSSPVLGTNEKLFF.

The chain links TRBV6-5 to TRBJ1-2; 9 nucleotides line up with TRBD1. The junction had 6 bases not matched to a gene; V was cut back by 5 bases and J by 2 bases. The CDR3 consists of 15 residues. CDR1 and CDR2 from the germline V gene are MNHEY and SVGAGI. The CDR3 here is CASSPVGTGNYGYTF. CDR3 sequence (DNA): TGTGCCAGCAGTCCAGTAGGGACAGGGAACTATGGCTACACCTTC.